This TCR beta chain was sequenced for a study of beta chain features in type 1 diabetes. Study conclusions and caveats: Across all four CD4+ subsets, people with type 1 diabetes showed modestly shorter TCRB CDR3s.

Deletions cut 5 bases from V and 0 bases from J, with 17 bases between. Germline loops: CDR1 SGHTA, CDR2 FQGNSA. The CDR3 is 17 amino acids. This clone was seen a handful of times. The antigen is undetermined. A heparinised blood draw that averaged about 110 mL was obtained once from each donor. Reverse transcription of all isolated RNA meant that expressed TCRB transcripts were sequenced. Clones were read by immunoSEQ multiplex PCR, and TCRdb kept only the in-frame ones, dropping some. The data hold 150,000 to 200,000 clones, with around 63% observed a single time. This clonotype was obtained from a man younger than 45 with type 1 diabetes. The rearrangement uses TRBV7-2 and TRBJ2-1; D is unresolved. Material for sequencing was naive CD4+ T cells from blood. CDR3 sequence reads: CASSTTTGSGSYNEQFF. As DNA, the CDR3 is TGTGCCAGCAGCACAACGACCGGGTCCGGCTCCTACAATGAGCAGTTCTTC.